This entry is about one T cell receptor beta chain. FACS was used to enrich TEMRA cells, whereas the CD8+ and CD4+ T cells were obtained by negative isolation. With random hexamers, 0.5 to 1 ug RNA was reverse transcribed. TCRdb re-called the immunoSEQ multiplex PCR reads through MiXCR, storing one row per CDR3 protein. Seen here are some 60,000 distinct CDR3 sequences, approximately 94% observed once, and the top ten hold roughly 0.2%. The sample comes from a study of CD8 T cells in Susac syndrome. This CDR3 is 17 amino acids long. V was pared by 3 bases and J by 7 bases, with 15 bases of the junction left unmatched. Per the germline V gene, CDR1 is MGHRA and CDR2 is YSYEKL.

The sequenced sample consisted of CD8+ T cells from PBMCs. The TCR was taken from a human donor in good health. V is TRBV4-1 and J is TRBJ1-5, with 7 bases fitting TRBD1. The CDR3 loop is CASSQQLATGVLQPQHF. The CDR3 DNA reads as TGCGCCAGCAGCCAGCAGCTGGCCACAGGGGTCCTACAGCCCCAGCATTTT.